The 8 T cell receptor beta chains listed next were all sequenced from one sample in a study of blood T cell repertoires in COVID-19. This table comes from immunoSEQ multiplex PCR, and its TCRdb copy is limited to in-frame clones, with some not included. The table includes roughly 200,000 clones, just under 90% detected once. Sequencing was performed on peripheral blood. Every receptor here comes from a man between 60 and 75 years old who had recovered from COVID-19.

The chain employs TRBV19 and TRBJ1-2; D uncertain. Trimming took 5 bases from V and 5 from J, leaving 9 bases between them. The CDR3 runs 12 residues. Germline V gene data show CDR1 as LNHDA and CDR2 as SQIVND (reference sequence). The CDR3 DNA is TGTGCCAGTAGTTATACATCATATGGCTACACCTTC. The encoded protein is CASSYTSYGYTF. The full variable domain, in which reference TRBV19 and TRBJ1-2 provide the parts outside the CDR3, is DGGITQSPKYLFRKEGQNVTLSCEQNLNHDAMYWYRQDPGQGLRLIYYSQIVNDFQKGDIAEGYSVSREKKESFPLTVTSAQKNPTAFYLCASSYTSYGYTFGSGTRLTVV.

This rearrangement joins TRBV13 to TRBJ1-2; D remains ambiguous. Germline loops: CDR1 PRHDT, CDR2 FYEKMQ (reference sequence). V gave up 5 bases and J gave up 2 bases, with 3 bases separating them. This CDR3 spans 11 amino acids. This CDR3 is CASSLNYGYTF. The CDR3 DNA reads as TGTGCCAGCAGCCTAAACTATGGCTACACCTTC. The complete variable domain, with remaining parts taken from reference TRBV13 and TRBJ1-2, reads AAGVIQSPRHLIKEKRETATLKCYPIPRHDTVYWYQQGPGQDPQFLISFYEKMQSDKGSIPDRFSAQQFSDYHSELNMSSLELGDSALYFCASSLNYGYTFGSGTRLTVV.

The chain has TRBV5-1 and TRBJ1-3; D not certain. The V and J ends lost 1 base and 2 bases respectively, with 13 bases between them. Looked up from germline, CDR1 is SGHRS and CDR2 is YFSETQ. The CDR3 has 16 amino acids. Here the CDR3 reads CASSLPGALTGNTIYF. In DNA form, the CDR3 reads TGCGCCAGCAGCTTGCCAGGCGCTTTAACTGGAAACACCATATATTTT.

V usage is TRBV4-3 and J usage is TRBJ2-1; 12 positions agree with TRBD2. Per the germline V gene, CDR1 is LGHNA and CDR2 is YSLEER. With V trimmed by 0 bases and J by 6 bases, 6 bases remained unmatched. The CDR3 runs to 17 residues. CDR3 sequence reads: CASSQDWASGGANEQFF. CDR3 bases: TGCGCCAGCAGCCAAGATTGGGCTAGCGGGGGGGCCAATGAGCAGTTCTTC.

The rearrangement joins TRBV5-1 to TRBJ2-1; 14 positions match TRBD2. The germline V gene has CDR1 SGHRS and CDR2 YFSETQ. The CDR3 covers 19 residues. With V trimmed by 3 bases and J by 10 bases, 18 bases remained unmatched. The CDR3 protein is CASSYPPGLAGAHLGEQFF. The CDR3 DNA is TGCGCCAGCAGCTACCCTCCGGGACTAGCGGGGGCACACTTGGGCGAGCAGTTCTTC.

This clone was found once. This chain connects TRBV7-3 to TRBJ1-1, with D possibly being TRBD1 (5 bases). CDR1 and CDR2 (germline): SGHTA, FQGTGA. This CDR3 contains 13 residues. The V end was cut by 5 bases, the J end by 0 bases, with 7 bases between. Here the CDR3 reads CASSATVNTEAFF. CDR3 DNA sequence: TGTGCCAGCAGCGCGACAGTGAACACTGAAGCTTTCTTT.

This clone was picked up one time. The chain couples TRBV3-1 (or the pseudogene TRBV3-2) to TRBJ1-1; D possibly corresponds to TRBD1 (6 bases). The CDR3 spans 13 residues. With 4 bases removed from V and 10 bases from J, the gap between germline ends came to 16 bases. Germline V lookup: CDR1 LGHDT, CDR2 YNNKEL (reference sequence). CDR3 in amino acids: CASSRTENVGAFF. The CDR3 DNA is TGTGCCAGCAGCCGGACAGAGAACGTGGGAGCTTTCTTT.

The chain carries TRBV7-9 and TRBJ1-4, with TRBD1 matching over 9 bases. The ends lost 10 bases at V and 8 bases at J; junction bases unmatched: 8. This CDR3 comprises 13 residues. Germline loops: CDR1 SEHNR, CDR2 FQNEAQ (reference sequence). The CDR3 sequence is CATARDRVEKLFF. The CDR3 region has the DNA TGTGCCACCGCCCGGGACAGGGTAGAAAAACTGTTTTTT.